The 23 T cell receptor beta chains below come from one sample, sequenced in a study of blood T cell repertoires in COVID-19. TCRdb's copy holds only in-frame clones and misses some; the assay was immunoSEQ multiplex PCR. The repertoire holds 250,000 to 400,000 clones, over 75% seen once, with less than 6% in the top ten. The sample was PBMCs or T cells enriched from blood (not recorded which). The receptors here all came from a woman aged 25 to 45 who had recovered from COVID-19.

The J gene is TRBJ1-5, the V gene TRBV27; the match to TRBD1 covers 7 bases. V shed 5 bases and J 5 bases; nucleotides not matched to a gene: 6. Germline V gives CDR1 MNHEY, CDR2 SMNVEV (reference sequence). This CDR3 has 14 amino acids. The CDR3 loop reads CASSADREYQPQHF. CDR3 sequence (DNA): TGTGCCAGCAGTGCCGACAGGGAGTATCAGCCCCAGCATTTT.

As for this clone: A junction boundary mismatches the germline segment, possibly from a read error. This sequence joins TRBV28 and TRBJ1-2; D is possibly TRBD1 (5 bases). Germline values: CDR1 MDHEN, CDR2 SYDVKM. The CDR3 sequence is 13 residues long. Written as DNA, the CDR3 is TGTGCCAGCAGCCCCACACTCCCGGCAGGGCCGAATTTC. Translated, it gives CASSPTLPAGPNF.

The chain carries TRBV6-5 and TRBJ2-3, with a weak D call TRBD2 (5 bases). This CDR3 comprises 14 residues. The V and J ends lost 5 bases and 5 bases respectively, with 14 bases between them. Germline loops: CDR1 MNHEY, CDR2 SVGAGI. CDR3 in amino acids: CASSPLLEGDTQYF. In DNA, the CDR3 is TGTGCCAGCAGTCCCCTACTAGAAGGAGATACGCAGTATTTT.

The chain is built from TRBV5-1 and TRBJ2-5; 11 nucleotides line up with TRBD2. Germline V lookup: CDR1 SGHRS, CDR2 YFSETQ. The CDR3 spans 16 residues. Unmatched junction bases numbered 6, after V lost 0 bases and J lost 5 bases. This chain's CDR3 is CASSLELAGGEETQYF. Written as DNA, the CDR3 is TGCGCCAGCAGCTTGGAGCTAGCGGGGGGAGAGGAGACCCAGTACTTC.

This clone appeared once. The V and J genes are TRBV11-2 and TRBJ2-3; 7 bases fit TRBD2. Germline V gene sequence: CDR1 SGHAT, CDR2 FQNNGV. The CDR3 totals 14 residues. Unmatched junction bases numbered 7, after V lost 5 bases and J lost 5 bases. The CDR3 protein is CASSRRGGGDTQYF. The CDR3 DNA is TGTGCCAGCAGCCGGAGGGGCGGGGGAGATACGCAGTATTTT.

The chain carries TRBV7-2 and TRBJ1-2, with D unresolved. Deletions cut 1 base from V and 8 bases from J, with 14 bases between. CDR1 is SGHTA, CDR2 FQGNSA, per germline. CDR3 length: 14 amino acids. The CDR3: CASSLDARSRGYTF. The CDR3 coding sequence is TGTGCCAGCAGCTTAGATGCCCGTAGTCGGGGCTACACCTTC.

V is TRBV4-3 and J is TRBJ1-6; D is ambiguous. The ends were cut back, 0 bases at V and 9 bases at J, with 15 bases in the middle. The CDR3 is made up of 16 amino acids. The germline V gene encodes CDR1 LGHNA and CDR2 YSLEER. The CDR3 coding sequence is TGCGCCAGCAGCCAAGACGACCTCCCGCGGGGTTCACCCCTCCACTTT. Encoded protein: CASSQDDLPRGSPLHF.

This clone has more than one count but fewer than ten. The CDR3 reads CASSLEYNYGYTF. The CDR3 coding sequence is TGTGCCAGCAGCTTAGAGTATAACTATGGCTACACCTTC. The rearrangement links TRBV11-2 to TRBJ1-2, with D unclear. CDR3 length: 13 amino acids. Germline V lookup: CDR1 SGHAT, CDR2 FQNNGV. Trimming shortened V by 0 bases and J by 1 base, and 3 bases separated the two germline ends.

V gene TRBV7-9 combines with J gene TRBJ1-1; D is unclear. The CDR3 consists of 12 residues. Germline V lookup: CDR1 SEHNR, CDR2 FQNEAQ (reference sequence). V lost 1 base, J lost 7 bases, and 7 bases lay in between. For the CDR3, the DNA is TGTGCCAGCAGCTTAGATGGCTTTGAAGCTTTCTTT. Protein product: CASSLDGFEAFF.

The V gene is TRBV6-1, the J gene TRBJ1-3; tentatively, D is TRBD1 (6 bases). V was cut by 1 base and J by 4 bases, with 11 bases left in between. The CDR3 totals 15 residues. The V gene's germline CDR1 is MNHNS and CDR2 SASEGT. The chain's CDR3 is CASSEGGLSGNTIYF. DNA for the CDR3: TGTGCCAGCAGTGAAGGGGGGCTCTCGGGAAACACCATATATTTT.

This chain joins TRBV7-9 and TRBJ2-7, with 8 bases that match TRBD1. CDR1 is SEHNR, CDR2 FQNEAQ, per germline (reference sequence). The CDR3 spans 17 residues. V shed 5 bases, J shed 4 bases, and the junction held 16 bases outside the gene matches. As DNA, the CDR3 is TGTGCCAGCAGCACACCCCGGACAGGGTACAGATCTTACGAGCAGTACTTC. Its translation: CASSTPRTGYRSYEQYF.

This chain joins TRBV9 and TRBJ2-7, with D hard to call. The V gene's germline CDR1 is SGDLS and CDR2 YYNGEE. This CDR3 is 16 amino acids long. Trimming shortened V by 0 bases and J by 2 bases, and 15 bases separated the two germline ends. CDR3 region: CASSVGPGPDPYEQYF. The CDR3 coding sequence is TGTGCCAGCAGCGTAGGACCAGGCCCTGACCCCTACGAGCAGTACTTC.

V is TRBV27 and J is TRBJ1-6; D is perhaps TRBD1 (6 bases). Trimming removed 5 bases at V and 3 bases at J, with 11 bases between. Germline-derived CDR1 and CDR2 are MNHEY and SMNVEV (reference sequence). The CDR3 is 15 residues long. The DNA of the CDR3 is TGTGCCAGCAGTCCGAGACAGGTCTATAATTCACCCCTCCACTTT. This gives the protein CASSPRQVYNSPLHF.

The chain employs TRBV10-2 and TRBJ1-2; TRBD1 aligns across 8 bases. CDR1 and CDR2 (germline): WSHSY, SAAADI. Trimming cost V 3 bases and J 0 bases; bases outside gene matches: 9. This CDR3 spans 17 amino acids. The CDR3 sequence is CASSDLGRTGTNYGYTF. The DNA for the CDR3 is TGCGCCAGCAGTGACCTTGGACGGACAGGGACTAACTATGGCTACACCTTC.

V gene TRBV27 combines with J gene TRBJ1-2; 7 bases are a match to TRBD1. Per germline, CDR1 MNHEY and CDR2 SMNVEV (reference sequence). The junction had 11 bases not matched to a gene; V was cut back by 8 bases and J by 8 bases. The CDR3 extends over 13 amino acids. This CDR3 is CASQADRAKGYTF. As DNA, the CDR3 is TGTGCCAGCCAAGCAGACAGGGCAAAAGGCTACACCTTC.

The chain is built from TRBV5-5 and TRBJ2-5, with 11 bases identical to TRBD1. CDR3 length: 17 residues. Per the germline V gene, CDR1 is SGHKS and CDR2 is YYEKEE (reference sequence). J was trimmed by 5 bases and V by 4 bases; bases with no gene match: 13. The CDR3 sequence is CASSPLDRGLPGETQYF. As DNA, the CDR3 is TGTGCCAGCAGCCCCTTGGACAGGGGGCTCCCAGGGGAGACCCAGTACTTC.

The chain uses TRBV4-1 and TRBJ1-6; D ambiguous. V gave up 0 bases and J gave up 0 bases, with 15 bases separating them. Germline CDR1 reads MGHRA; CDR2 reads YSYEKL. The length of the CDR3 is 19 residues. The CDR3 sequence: CASSQDWTSGSSYNSPLHF. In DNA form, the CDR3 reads TGCGCCAGCAGCCAAGATTGGACCTCGGGGAGCTCCTATAATTCACCCCTCCACTTT.

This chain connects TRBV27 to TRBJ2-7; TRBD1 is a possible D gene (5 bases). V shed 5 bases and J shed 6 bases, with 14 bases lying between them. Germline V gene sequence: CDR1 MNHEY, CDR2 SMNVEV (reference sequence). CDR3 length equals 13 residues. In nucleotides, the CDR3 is TGTGCCAGCAGTGGGGCGTCCCCCGCCGAGCAGTACTTC. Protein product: CASSGASPAEQYF.

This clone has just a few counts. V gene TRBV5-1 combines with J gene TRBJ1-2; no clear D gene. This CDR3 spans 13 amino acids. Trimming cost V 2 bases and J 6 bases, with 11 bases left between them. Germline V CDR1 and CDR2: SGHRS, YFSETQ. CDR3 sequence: CASSFFGSDGYTF. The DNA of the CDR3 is TGCGCCAGCAGCTTTTTTGGTAGCGATGGCTACACCTTC.

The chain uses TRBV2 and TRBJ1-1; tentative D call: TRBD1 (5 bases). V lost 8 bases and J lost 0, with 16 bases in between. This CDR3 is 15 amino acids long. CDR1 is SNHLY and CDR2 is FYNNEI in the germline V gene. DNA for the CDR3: TGTGCCAGCCACCCCTTCCCGACAGTGAACACTGAAGCTTTCTTT. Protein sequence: CASHPFPTVNTEAFF. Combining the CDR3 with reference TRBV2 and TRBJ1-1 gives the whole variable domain EPEVTQTPSHQVTQMGQEVILRCVPISNHLYFYWYRQILGQKVEFLVSFYNNEISEKSEIFDDQFSVERPDGSNFTLKIRSTKLEDSAMYFCASHPFPTVNTEAFFGQGTRLTVV.

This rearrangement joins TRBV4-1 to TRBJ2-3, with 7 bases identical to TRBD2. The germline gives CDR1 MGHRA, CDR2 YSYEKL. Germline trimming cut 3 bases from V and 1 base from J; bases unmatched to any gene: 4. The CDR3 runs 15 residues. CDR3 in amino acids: CASSHGSGGTDTQYF. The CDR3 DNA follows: TGCGCCAGCAGCCACGGAAGCGGGGGCACAGATACGCAGTATTTT.

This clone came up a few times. CDR3 nucleotide sequence: TGCGCCAGCAGCGGACAGGGAATGGGGGAGACCCAGTACTTC. This gives the protein CASSGQGMGETQYF. The rearrangement links TRBV5-1 to TRBJ2-5, with 8 bases that match TRBD1. Losses at the gene ends were 4 bases for V and 5 bases for J; bases not matched to a gene: 7. The CDR3 runs 14 residues. CDR1 and CDR2 (germline): SGHRS, YFSETQ.

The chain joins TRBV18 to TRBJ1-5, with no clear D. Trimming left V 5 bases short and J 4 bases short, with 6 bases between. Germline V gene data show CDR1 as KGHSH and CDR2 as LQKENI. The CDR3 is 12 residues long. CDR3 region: CASSSTNQPQHF. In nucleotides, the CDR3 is TGTGCCAGCTCATCAACAAATCAGCCCCAGCATTTT.